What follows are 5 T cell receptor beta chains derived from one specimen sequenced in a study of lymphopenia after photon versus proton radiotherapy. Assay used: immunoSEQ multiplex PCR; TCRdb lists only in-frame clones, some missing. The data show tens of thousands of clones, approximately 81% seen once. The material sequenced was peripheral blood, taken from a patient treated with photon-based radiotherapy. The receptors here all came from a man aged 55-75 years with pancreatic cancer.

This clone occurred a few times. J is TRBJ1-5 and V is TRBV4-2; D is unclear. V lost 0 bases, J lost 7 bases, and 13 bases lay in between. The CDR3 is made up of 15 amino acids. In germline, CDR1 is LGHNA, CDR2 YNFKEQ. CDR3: CASSQDQTIPQPQHF. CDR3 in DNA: TGTGCCAGCAGCCAAGATCAGACTATCCCCCAGCCCCAGCATTTT.

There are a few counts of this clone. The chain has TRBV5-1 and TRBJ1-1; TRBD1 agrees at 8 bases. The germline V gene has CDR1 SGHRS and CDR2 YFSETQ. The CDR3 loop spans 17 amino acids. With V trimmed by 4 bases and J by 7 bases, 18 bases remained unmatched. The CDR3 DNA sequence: TGCGCCAGCAGCCCCAACGTGCAACATCCAGACAGGGGTGAAGCTTTCTTT. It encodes CASSPNVQHPDRGEAFF.

CDR3 DNA: TGCGCCAGCAGAGAAAACAGGGTCCTTCTGGACGAGCAGTACTTC. Translated, it gives CASRENRVLLDEQYF. V gene TRBV5-1 combines with J gene TRBJ2-7, with D possibly TRBD1 on 6 matching bases. This CDR3 spans 15 amino acids. Per germline, CDR1 SGHRS and CDR2 YFSETQ. Trimming shortened V by 5 bases and J by 5 bases, and 20 bases separated the two germline ends. Filled out from reference TRBV5-1 and TRBJ2-7, the complete variable domain reads KAGVTQTPRYLIKTRGQQVTLSCSPISGHRSVSWYQQTPGQGLQFLFEYFSETQRNKGNFPGRFSGRQFSNSRSEMNVSTLELGDSALYLCASRENRVLLDEQYFGPGTRLTVT.

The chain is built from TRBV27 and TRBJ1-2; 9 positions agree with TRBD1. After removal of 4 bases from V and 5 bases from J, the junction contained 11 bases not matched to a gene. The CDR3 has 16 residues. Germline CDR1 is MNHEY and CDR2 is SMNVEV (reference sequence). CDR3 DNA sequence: TGTGCCAGCAGTTCCTCCTCACAGGGGGCGCGATATGGCTACACCTTC. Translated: CASSSSSQGARYGYTF.

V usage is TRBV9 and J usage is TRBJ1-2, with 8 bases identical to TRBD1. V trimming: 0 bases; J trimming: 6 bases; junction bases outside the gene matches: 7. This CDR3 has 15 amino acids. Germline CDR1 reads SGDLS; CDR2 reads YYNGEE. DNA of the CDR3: TGTGCCAGCAGCGTAGTCCCAGGGGGCGCCGATGGCTACACCTTC. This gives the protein CASSVVPGGADGYTF.